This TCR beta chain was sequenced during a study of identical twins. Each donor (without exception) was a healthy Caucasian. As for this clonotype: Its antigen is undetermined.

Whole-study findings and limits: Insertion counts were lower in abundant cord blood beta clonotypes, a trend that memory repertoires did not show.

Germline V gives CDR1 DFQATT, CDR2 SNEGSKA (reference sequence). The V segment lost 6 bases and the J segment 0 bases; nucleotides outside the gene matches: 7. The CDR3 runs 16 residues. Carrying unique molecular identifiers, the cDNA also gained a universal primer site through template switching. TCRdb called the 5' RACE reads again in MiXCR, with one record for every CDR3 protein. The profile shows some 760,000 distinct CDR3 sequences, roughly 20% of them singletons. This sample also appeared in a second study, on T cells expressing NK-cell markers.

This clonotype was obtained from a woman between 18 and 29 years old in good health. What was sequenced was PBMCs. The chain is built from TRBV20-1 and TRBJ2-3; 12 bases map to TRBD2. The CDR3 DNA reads TGCAGTGCCCCGACTAGCGGGGGACTAAGCACAGATACGCAGTATTTT. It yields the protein CSAPTSGGLSTDTQYF.